One sample yielded the 10 T cell receptor beta chains listed below, sequenced in a study of molecular identifiers for immune sequencing clone quantification. TCRdb itself ran the PCR reads through MiXCR, one entry per CDR3 protein. The profile shows some 320,000 distinct CDR3 sequences, 20% to 25% of them singletons. Sequenced material: naive CD8+ T cells from blood, with Jurkat cell RNA spiked in. Subset in this sample: FACS-sorted CD8+CD4-CCR7+CD45RA+ naive T cells. The source is a human donor in good health. Some libraries in this study had Jurkat cell RNA spiked in.

This clonotype was recorded at least ten times. The chain has TRBV11-1 and TRBJ2-3; D unresolved. Trimming shortened V by 5 bases and J by 0 bases, and 3 bases separated the two germline ends. Germline V gives CDR1 SGHAT, CDR2 FQDESV (reference sequence). The CDR3 totals 12 residues. The CDR3 DNA sequence: TGTGCCAGCAGCGTGAGCACAGATACGCAGTATTTT. The encoded protein is CASSVSTDTQYF.

This clonotype was seen repeatedly, ten times or more. The V call is TRBV2, the J call TRBJ1-1; D is perhaps TRBD1 (6 bases). This CDR3 is 12 amino acids long. V was pared by 9 bases and J by 8 bases, with 16 bases between. Germline CDR1 reads SNHLY; CDR2 reads FYNNEI. CDR3 DNA sequence: TGTGCCAGTCTCTACAGGGCGACCGAAGCTTTCTTT. This codes for CASLYRATEAFF.

The J gene is TRBJ2-2, the V gene TRBV27; D might be TRBD1 (6 bases). Trimming stripped 8 bases from V and 5 bases from J, with 18 bases between. Per the germline V gene, CDR1 is MNHEY and CDR2 is SMNVEV (reference sequence). CDR3 length: 15 amino acids. CDR3 protein: CASRWTRGGTGELFF. CDR3 in DNA: TGTGCCAGCCGCTGGACCAGGGGCGGTACCGGGGAGCTGTTTTTT.

This clonotype was detected ten times or more. The chain uses TRBV3-1 and TRBJ1-1; the D gene is possibly TRBD1 (5 bases). The V and J ends lost 5 bases and 8 bases respectively, with 21 bases between them. This CDR3 has 15 residues. The germline gives CDR1 LGHDT, CDR2 YNNKEL (reference sequence). The CDR3 sequence is CASSTRTFLAGEAFF. CDR3 DNA: TGTGCCAGCAGCACCCGGACATTCCTGGCGGGGGAAGCTTTCTTT.

The chain employs TRBV12-3 or TRBV12-4 and TRBJ2-5, with TRBD2 identical over 14 bases. V trimming: 5 bases; J trimming: 4 bases; junction bases outside the gene matches: 12. This CDR3 is 18 amino acids long. CDR3 bases: TGTGCCAGCAGTCCCCAGGGACTAGCGGGAGTAATGGCAGAGACCCAGTACTTC. Encoded protein: CASSPQGLAGVMAETQYF.

About this clonotype itself: Given a much more abundant clone one base away, this may be a read error. The chain combines TRBV7-2 with TRBJ2-7; 10 nucleotides agree with TRBD1. J lost 2 bases, V lost 4 bases, and 5 bases had no gene match. Germline CDR1 SGHTA, CDR2 FQGNSA. This CDR3 contains 15 residues. DNA of the CDR3: TGTGCCAGCAGCTCTGGGACAGGGGATCCCTACGAGCAGTACTTC. Translated, it gives CASSSGTGDPYEQYF. The variable domain in full, with the rest retrieved from reference TRBV7-2 and TRBJ2-7, is GAGVSQSPSNKVTEKGKDVELRCDPISGHTALYWYRQSLGQGLEFLIYFQGNSAPDKSGLPSDRFSAERTGGSVSTLTIQRTQQEDSAVYLCASSSGTGDPYEQYFGPGTRLTVT.

This clonotype was counted a few times. The chain recombines TRBV15 with TRBJ1-5; D might be TRBD1 (5 bases). V shed 0 bases and J shed 0 bases, with 12 bases lying between them. Germline lookup yields CDR1 LNHNV and CDR2 YYDKDF (reference sequence). The CDR3 covers 17 residues. The CDR3, as DNA: TGTGCCACCAGCAGAGATCCGGGGACGGCTAGCAATCAGCCCCAGCATTTT. Protein: CATSRDPGTASNQPQHF.

The sample holds many counts of this clonotype. This chain connects TRBV4-3 to TRBJ2-1, with TRBD2 identical over 10 bases. The CDR3 extends over 14 amino acids. Germline values: CDR1 LGHNA, CDR2 YSLEER. V lost 4 bases, J lost 7 bases, and 4 bases stayed unmatched. The CDR3 DNA reads TGCGCCAGCAGCCCGGGGACTAGCGAAAATGAGCAGTTCTTC. Encoded protein: CASSPGTSENEQFF.

Turning to this clonotype: A much larger clone differs from this one at a single base, so this may be a read error. The V and J genes are TRBV4-1 and TRBJ2-5, with D possibly matching TRBD2 (6 bases). The V and J ends lost 1 base and 1 base respectively, with 10 bases between them. CDR1 and CDR2 (germline): MGHRA, YSYEKL. The CDR3 runs to 15 residues. DNA of the CDR3: TGCGCCAGCAGCCAAGGACTAGTGCTCCAAGAGACCCAGTACTTC. Translation gives CASSQGLVLQETQYF.

This clonotype was counted at least ten times. The chain recombines TRBV4-2 with TRBJ2-7; 9 bases map to TRBD2. The CDR3 is 16 amino acids. V was clipped by 4 bases and J by 0 bases; unmatched bases: 7. Germline assignment: CDR1 LGHNA and CDR2 YNFKEQ. In DNA, the CDR3 is TGTGCCAGCAGCCCCCGGAGCGGGAGGAACTCCTACGAGCAGTACTTC. It codes for CASSPRSGRNSYEQYF.